The 5 T cell receptor beta chains below come from one sample, sequenced in a study of CD8 T cells in Susac syndrome. RNA amounts of roughly 0.45 to 1 ug underwent reverse transcription with random hexamers. In TCRdb, the immunoSEQ multiplex PCR reads were re-called with MiXCR into one record per CDR3 protein. The repertoire consists of some 68,000 distinct CDR3 sequences, with 93% occurring once and the leading ten covering less than 0.19%. The sample comprised CD4+ T cells from PBMCs. All receptors come from a human donor with Susac syndrome.

This clonotype was seen only a few times. The genes are TRBV12-3 or TRBV12-4 and TRBJ2-1, with D tentatively TRBD1 or TRBD2 (5 bases each). The V gene lost 5 bases and the J gene lost 0 bases, with 14 bases spanning the gap. This CDR3 has 16 residues. The CDR3, as DNA: TGTGCCAGCAGTCCACCGGGGCACCGCTCCTACAATGAGCAGTTCTTC. Translating it yields CASSPPGHRSYNEQFF.

This clonotype came up once. The V gene is TRBV4-3, the J gene TRBJ2-7; a possible D gene is TRBD1 (6 bases). This CDR3 contains 13 residues. CDR1 is LGHNA and CDR2 is YSLEER in the germline V gene. Trimming pared 5 bases from V and 1 base from J, leaving 9 bases between. The CDR3 coding sequence is TGCGCCAGCAGCGAGGGGGTATCCTACGAGCAGTACTTC. It yields the protein CASSEGVSYEQYF.

The chain combines TRBV5-1 with TRBJ2-7; 7 bases are a match to TRBD2. The CDR3 is made up of 14 amino acids. Germline V gives CDR1 SGHRS, CDR2 YFSETQ. The V gene end was trimmed by 0 bases and the J gene end by 5 bases; junction bases not matched to a gene: 5. CDR3 amino acids: CASSLDGGGNEQYF. In DNA form, the CDR3 reads TGCGCCAGCAGCTTGGATGGCGGGGGAAACGAGCAGTACTTC.

V is TRBV7-9 and J is TRBJ2-2; 7 bases match TRBD2. V was clipped by 0 bases and J by 4 bases; unmatched bases: 8. CDR1 is SEHNR and CDR2 is FQNEAQ in the germline V gene (reference sequence). The CDR3 contains 17 residues. The CDR3 is CASSLARVREGTGELFF. The CDR3 DNA follows: TGTGCCAGCAGCTTAGCGCGTGTCAGGGAGGGCACCGGGGAGCTGTTTTTT. Drawing the rest from reference TRBV7-9 and TRBJ2-2, the complete variable domain is DTGVSQNPRHKITKRGQNVTFRCDPISEHNRLYWYRQTLGQGPEFLTYFQNEAQLEKSRLLSDRFSAERPKGSFSTLEIQRTEQGDSAMYLCASSLARVREGTGELFFGEGSRLTVL.

This clonotype has a single count. This sequence joins TRBV6-6 and TRBJ1-2; unclear D gene. V shed 0 bases and J shed 4 bases, with 6 bases lying between them. This CDR3 comprises 13 residues. Germline V lookup: CDR1 MNHNY, CDR2 SVGAGI (reference sequence). The CDR3 DNA sequence: TGTGCCAGCAGTTACTCGGACGGCTATGGCTACACCTTC. Its protein product is CASSYSDGYGYTF.